This T cell receptor beta chain was profiled in a study of beta chain features in type 1 diabetes. The study's findings and limits: TCRB CDR3s from Type 1 diabetes patients were moderately but significantly shorter in all four CD4+ subsets.

Reverse transcribing all isolated RNA meant expressed TCRB transcripts were sequenced. Libraries were prepared by immunoSEQ multiplex PCR; TCRdb keeps only in-frame clonotypes and omits some of them. Of about 620,000 clones in the sample, about a sixth were seen once. To note about this clone: The target antigen is unknown.

One heparinised blood draw, averaging approximately 0.11 L, came from each donor. Sorted populations all had greater than 98% purity. Trimming took 0 bases from V and 2 from J, leaving 11 bases between them. The CDR3 runs to 15 residues. Germline V gene sequence: CDR1 MNHEY, CDR2 SVGAGI. V gene TRBV6-5 combines with J gene TRBJ2-7; D gene ambiguous. The sequenced sample consisted of naive CD4+ T cells from blood. The receptor was derived from a man younger than 35 in good health. The CDR3 nucleotides are TGTGCCAGCAGTTACTCGAAGCCAGCTGCCTACGAGCAGTACTTC. Translated: CASSYSKPAAYEQYF.